This is a list of T cell receptor beta chains from one sample in a study of EBV T-cell therapy then PD-1 blockade in nasopharyngeal carcinoma. Sequenced by immunoSEQ multiplex PCR; TCRdb stores in-frame clones only, minus some. The sample holds about 22,000 clones, 82% seen once. The antigens of these receptors remain unknown. The sample was CD8+ T cells from blood, taken at day -245 from a patient whose treatment included autologous EBV-specific T cells and nivolumab. The receptors come from a man aged 35 to 55 with nasopharyngeal carcinoma. Each CDR3 is given with its conserved first and last residue. D genes are given only for firm matches. Not every row has a clone size; where given, it reads once, few, many or a size class.

TRBJ2-1 . TRBV7-3 . TGTGCCAGCAGCTCGGGACTCTTCGGTGAGCAGTTCTTC CASSSGLFGEQFF
TRBJ2-4 TRBD1 TRBV6-1 . TGTGCCAGCAGTGAAATTGTGGGGGACAGGGAGGACATTCAGTACTTC CASSEIVGDREDIQYF
TRBJ2-5 . TRBV7-9 . TGTGCCAGCAGCTTAGGGACAAAAGAGACCCAGTACTTC CASSLGTKETQYF
TRBJ1-1 . TRBV9 . TGTGCCAGCAGCATAGGGGCTCTAGGGAACACTGAAGCTTTCTTT CASSIGALGNTEAFF
TRBJ1-2 . TRBV20-1 . TGCAGTGCTAGTGGGCAGGGGTATGGCTACACCTTC CSASGQGYGYTF
TRBJ2-1 . TRBV13 . TGTGCCAGCAGCTTCCAACAGGGCCTGAGCTCCTACAATGAGCAGTTCTTC CASSFQQGLSSYNEQFF
TRBJ2-1 TRBD2 TRBV6-4 few TGTGCCAGCAGTGACTCGACTAGCGGGGGGGATGAGCAGTTCTTC CASSDSTSGGDEQFF
TRBJ1-5 TRBD1 TRBV6-1 . TGTGCCAGCAGTGACGGACAGGGTCATCAGCCCCAGCATTTT CASSDGQGHQPQHF
TRBJ2-2 . TRBV25-1 . TGTGCCAGCTCGAGACGGGGATCCGGGGAGCTGTTTTTT CASSRRGSGELFF
TRBJ2-3 . TRBV6-4 . TGTGCCAGCAGCGCCGGGGAAAGCACAGATACGCAGTATTTT CASSAGESTDTQYF
TRBJ1-1 . TRBV27 . TGTGCCAGCAGTATTTACACCGGCACTGAAGCTTTCTTT CASSIYTGTEAFF
TRBJ1-1 . TRBV25-1 once TGTGCCAGCAGGGAGGGGAGTAGGTCTGAAGCTTTCTTT CASREGSRSEAFF
TRBJ1-1 . TRBV27 . TGTGCCAGCAGTTTATCGGCGACCCTTGAAGCTTTCTTT CASSLSATLEAFF
TRBJ1-2 . TRBV7-6 . TGTGCCAGCAGCTACTCCGCGTCGGTGGGATTCTCCACCCCTCTCTATGGCTACACCTTC CASSYSASVGFSTPLYGYTF
TRBJ2-1 TRBD2 TRBV12-3/TRBV12-4 . TGTGCCAGTCTAGCGGGGGGGATCAATGAGCAGTTCTTC CASLAGGINEQFF
TRBJ1-3 . TRBV9 . TGTGCCAGCAGCGAAGGGCGGGCCGCTTCGAAAGGAAACACCATATATTTT CASSEGRAASKGNTIYF
TRBJ2-7 . TRBV25-1 . TGTGCCAGCAGTCCTCGGGGCGCAGGGAAGATAAACGAGCAGTACTTC CASSPRGAGKINEQYF
TRBJ2-7 . TRBV16 . TGTGCCAGCAGCCAAGTCACAGGGAGCTCCTACGAGCAGTACTTC CASSQVTGSSYEQYF
TRBJ2-7 TRBD1 TRBV4-1 . TGCGCCAGCAGCCACAGACAGGGGAGCTCCTACGAGCAGTACTTC CASSHRQGSSYEQYF
TRBJ2-7 . TRBV19 . TGTGCCAGTAGTTGGGCGGAGGGCTCCTACGAGCAGTACTTC CASSWAEGSYEQYF
TRBJ2-2 . TRBV10-1 . TGCGCCAGCAGTGATGGGGTCACCGGGGAGCTGTTTTTT CASSDGVTGELFF
TRBJ2-3 TRBD2 TRBV6-5 once TGTGCCAGCAGCGGCGGGGGGGACACAGATACGCAGTATTTT CASSGGGDTDTQYF
TRBJ1-1 . TRBV3-1/TRBV3-2 few TGTGCCAGCAGCCAAGACCGATGGGTGAACACTGAAGCTTTCTTT CASSQDRWVNTEAFF
TRBJ2-3 . TRBV9 . TGTGCCAGCAGCGTAAGGCCCCTAGGTCCAGATACGCAGTATTTT CASSVRPLGPDTQYF
TRBJ2-2 . TRBV24-1 once TGTGCCACCAGTGACCCCAGGGACACCGGGGAGCTGTTTTTT CATSDPRDTGELFF
TRBJ1-2 . TRBV29-1 few TGCAGCACTGTGGCGGGGTTCTATGGCTACACCTTC CSTVAGFYGYTF
TRBJ2-3 TRBD2 TRBV27 . TGTGCCAGCAGTTTCGTACTAGCGGGGGGTCCTAGCACAGATACGCAGTATTTT CASSFVLAGGPSTDTQYF
TRBJ1-1 . TRBV10-3 . TGTGCCATCAGTGAGTCGGACCCGAACACTGAAGCTTTCTTT CAISESDPNTEAFF
TRBJ1-5 . TRBV30 . TGTGCCTGCTTGGTTGGGGGGAATCAGCCCCAGCATTTT CACLVGGNQPQHF
TRBJ2-7 . TRBV7-3 once TGTGCCAGCAGCTTATTTGACGTGAGGGAGCAGTACTTC CASSLFDVREQYF
TRBJ1-1 . TRBV30 . TGTGCCTGGGGTTTGTCCCCCCGTGAAGCTTTCTTT CAWGLSPREAFF
TRBJ2-7 . TRBV5-4 . TGTGCCAGCAGCGTCCGGGGTGCCTACGAGCAGTACTTC CASSVRGAYEQYF
TRBJ2-7 . TRBV5-4 few TGTGCCAGCAGCTTCGGGCAGAGCTACGAGCAGTACTTC CASSFGQSYEQYF
TRBJ2-3 . TRBV9 . TGTGCCAGCAGCGTAGGCGGGGACACAGATACGCAGTATTTT CASSVGGDTDTQYF
TRBJ1-2 . TRBV6-5 . TGTGCCAGCTCCTTTCAGGGCGGACGCTATGGCTACACCTTC CASSFQGGRYGYTF
TRBJ1-5 . TRBV7-2 once TGTGCCAGCAGCTTAGGGTTGGGGTCCTATCAGCCCCAGCATTTT CASSLGLGSYQPQHF
TRBJ2-7 . TRBV10-3 . TGTGCCATCAGGCCGGACGGGACCTACGAGCAGTACTTC CAIRPDGTYEQYF
TRBJ2-1 . TRBV6-1 . TGTGCCAGCAGTAGGACGGAAGCCAATGAGCAGTTCTTC CASSRTEANEQFF
TRBJ1-4 TRBD1 TRBV5-5 . TGTGCCAGCAGGTCACCGGGACAGAGAACAACTAATGAAAAACTGTTTTTT CASRSPGQRTTNEKLFF
TRBJ2-1 . TRBV11-1 . TGTGCCAGCCGGAAACTCTATGAGCAGTTCTTC CASRKLYEQFF
TRBJ2-2 . TRBV6-4 . TGTGCCAGCAGGAGGGGGGACGGAAGTCCCGGGGAGCTGTTTTTT CASRRGDGSPGELFF
TRBJ2-1 . TRBV5-4 . TGTGCCAGCAGGGACACCTACAATGAGCAGTTCTTC CASRDTYNEQFF
TRBJ2-5 . TRBV5-1 . TGCGCCAGCAGCTTGGAGGCTAGCTTTGAGACCCAGTACTTC CASSLEASFETQYF
TRBJ2-7 TRBD1 TRBV29-1 . TGCAGCGCCTACGGACAGGGGAGCTCCTACGAGCAGTACTTC CSAYGQGSSYEQYF
TRBJ1-1 . TRBV10-3 . TGTGCCATCAGTGAGTCAGGTCAACCTAAGGTGAACACTGAAGCTTTCTTT CAISESGQPKVNTEAFF
TRBJ2-5 TRBD1 TRBV5-4 . TGTGCCAGCAGCTCACCCGGGACAGGGGGAGAGACCCAGTACTTC CASSSPGTGGETQYF
TRBJ2-1 . TRBV2 . TGTGCCAGCAGTCCGCGGGAACGGACCATCTACTACAATGAGCAGTTCTTC CASSPRERTIYYNEQFF
TRBJ2-1 TRBD1 TRBV25-1 . TGTGCCAGCAGACCCGACAGGGCCTACTACAATGAGCAGTTCTTC CASRPDRAYYNEQFF
TRBJ2-3 . TRBV6-4 . TGTGCCAGCAGCACCGAGTCTAGCAGCGCAGATACGCAGTATTTT CASSTESSSADTQYF
TRBJ2-7 TRBD2 TRBV15 . TGTGCCACCAGCAGAGGAGCGGGGCAGCCACAGTACTTC CATSRGAGQPQYF
TRBJ2-7 . TRBV19 once TGTGCCAGTAGTGTCGCCGGGACGGTATCCTACGAGCAGTACTTC CASSVAGTVSYEQYF
TRBJ1-4 . TRBV27 . TGTGCCAGCAGCCAGAGCTTCGGTGCAACTAATGAAAAACTGTTTTTT CASSQSFGATNEKLFF